Presented here are 4 T cell receptor beta chains from one specimen sequenced in a study of blood T cell repertoires in COVID-19. The method was immunoSEQ multiplex PCR; TCRdb's version includes in-frame clones alone and lacks a portion of them. Here the sample spans a few hundred thousand clones, more than 80% being singletons. Sequencing was carried out using peripheral blood. The receptor source for this set is a young woman with COVID-19, enrolled during active disease.

This rearrangement joins TRBV7-2 to TRBJ2-7; TRBD2 agrees at 8 bases. CDR1 is SGHTA, CDR2 FQGNSA, per germline. The CDR3 is 17 amino acids. The trim removed 4 bases at V and 3 bases at J, leaving 14 bases unmatched. The CDR3 here is CASSSPWGAGASYEQYF. The CDR3 region has the DNA TGTGCCAGCAGCTCCCCCTGGGGAGCGGGGGCGAGCTACGAGCAGTACTTC.

The CDR3: CASSKRETEAFF. CDR3 DNA: TGTGCCAGTAGTAAGCGGGAGACTGAAGCTTTCTTT. This rearrangement joins TRBV19 to TRBJ1-1, with unresolved D. CDR3 length equals 12 residues. Germline CDR1 and CDR2: LNHDA and SQIVND (reference sequence). V lost 4 bases and J 5 bases, leaving 8 bases between the germline ends.

The rearrangement links TRBV4-3 to TRBJ2-4; 8 bases match TRBD1. The V gene's germline CDR1 is LGHNA and CDR2 YSLEER. The CDR3 runs 14 residues. With V trimmed by 3 bases and J by 6 bases, 4 bases remained unmatched. The CDR3 region is CASSHRQGLNIQYF. The CDR3 DNA follows: TGCGCCAGCAGCCATCGACAGGGGCTAAACATTCAGTACTTC.

The V call is TRBV9, the J call TRBJ1-4, with unresolved D. This CDR3 contains 15 residues. Trimming removed 0 bases at V and 3 bases at J, with 9 bases between. CDR1 is SGDLS and CDR2 is YYNGEE in the germline V gene. CDR3 in amino acids: CASSVAPGSNEKLFF. CDR3 bases: TGTGCCAGCAGCGTAGCCCCGGGATCTAATGAAAAACTGTTTTTT.